A single sample is the source of the 27 T cell receptor beta chains below, sequenced in a study of shared clonotypes between healthy human individuals. The table came from immunoSEQ multiplex PCR; TCRdb's copy has only in-frame clones and leaves some out. This repertoire shows approximately 2,200,000 clones, roughly 91% found once; its top ten account for about 1.8%. CD8 cells classed as naive were CD45RO-negative and positively selected for CCR7, excluding terminally differentiated effector memory CD45RA+ cells. The sample comprised naive CD8+ T cells from PBMCs. These receptors originate from a man between 18 and 29 years old in good health. Some clones in this sample may be carry-over from other donors' samples.

The chain joins TRBV6-5 to TRBJ2-1; 9 bases agree with TRBD2. V lost 6 bases, J lost 4 bases, and 4 bases stayed unmatched. CDR1 is MNHEY, CDR2 SVGAGI, per germline. This CDR3 region has 14 residues. The CDR3 spells CASSRLADYNEQFF. As DNA, the CDR3 is TGTGCCAGCAGCCGACTAGCGGATTACAATGAGCAGTTCTTC.

A word on this clone: Other nucleotide sequences from this sample produce the same CDR3. The chain employs TRBV7-9 and TRBJ1-3; no reliable D call. Germline lookup yields CDR1 SEHNR and CDR2 FQNEAQ (reference sequence). This CDR3 contains 12 residues. Trimming pared 5 bases from V and 4 bases from J, leaving 6 bases between. CDR3 region: CASSKDGNTIYF. CDR3 sequence (DNA): TGTGCCAGCAGCAAAGACGGAAACACCATATATTTT.

Remarks on this clone: Since a much larger clone is just one base distant, this may be a read error. The chain has TRBV27 and TRBJ2-7; D might be TRBD1 (6 bases). The ends were cut back, 5 bases at V and 2 bases at J, with 10 bases in the middle. The V gene's germline CDR1 is MNHEY and CDR2 SMNVEV (reference sequence). This CDR3 spans 13 amino acids. The CDR3 loop reads CASSIGQTYEQYF. The CDR3 DNA reads as TGTGCCAGCAGTATAGGACAGACCTACGAGCAGTACTTC.

The chain is built from TRBV28 and TRBJ1-2; D is uncertain. The germline CDR1 and CDR2 sequences are MDHEN and SYDVKM. The CDR3 is made up of 14 amino acids. V shed 1 base and J shed 2 bases, with 8 bases lying between them. The CDR3 spells CASSLSSANYGYTF. Here the CDR3 DNA reads TGTGCCAGCAGTTTATCATCGGCGAACTATGGCTACACCTTC.

The J gene is TRBJ1-1, the V gene TRBV19; TRBD1 aligns across 11 bases. The CDR3 loop spans 15 amino acids. Germline CDR1 and CDR2: LNHDA and SQIVND (reference sequence). The trim removed 7 bases at V and 4 bases at J, leaving 8 bases unmatched. The CDR3 nucleotides are TGTGCCAGTATTCCCGGGACAGGGGGGTCCACTGAAGCTTTCTTT. Protein: CASIPGTGGSTEAFF. The whole variable domain, filled in from reference TRBV19 and TRBJ1-1, reads DGGITQSPKYLFRKEGQNVTLSCEQNLNHDAMYWYRQDPGQGLRLIYYSQIVNDFQKGDIAEGYSVSREKKESFPLTVTSAQKNPTAFYLCASIPGTGGSTEAFFGQGTRLTVV.

The chain is built from TRBV27 and TRBJ1-5; D is unresolved. Trimming stripped 4 bases from V and 2 bases from J, with 6 bases between. CDR3 length: 13 amino acids. CDR1 and CDR2 from the germline V gene are MNHEY and SMNVEV (reference sequence). CDR3 region: CASSYVRNQPQHF. Here the CDR3 DNA reads TGTGCCAGCAGTTATGTTCGCAATCAGCCCCAGCATTTT.

CDR3 region: CASSFALLGTGGPSYEQYF. The DNA for the CDR3 is TGTGCCAGCAGCTTCGCACTACTGGGAACAGGGGGCCCTTCCTACGAGCAGTACTTC. This sequence joins TRBV11-2 and TRBJ2-7; 9 bases map to TRBD1. V shed 3 bases and J 1 base; nucleotides not matched to a gene: 16. Germline V gene data show CDR1 as SGHAT and CDR2 as FQNNGV. This CDR3 is 19 amino acids long.

As concerns this clone: Distinct nucleotide sequences in the sample also encode this CDR3. The chain is built from TRBV19 and TRBJ2-2, with no clear D. The germline V gene has CDR1 LNHDA and CDR2 SQIVND (reference sequence). The CDR3 has 13 amino acids. V lost 0 bases, J lost 3 bases, and 2 bases lay in between. CDR3 protein: CASSIDYTGELFF. The DNA of the CDR3 is TGTGCCAGTAGTATAGATTACACCGGGGAGCTGTTTTTT. Drawing the rest from reference TRBV19 and TRBJ2-2, the complete variable domain is DGGITQSPKYLFRKEGQNVTLSCEQNLNHDAMYWYRQDPGQGLRLIYYSQIVNDFQKGDIAEGYSVSREKKESFPLTVTSAQKNPTAFYLCASSIDYTGELFFGEGSRLTVL.

The V call is TRBV10-3, the J call TRBJ2-3, with D possibly matching TRBD2 (7 bases). Trimming shortened V by 6 bases and J by 9 bases, and 10 bases separated the two germline ends. Germline V gives CDR1 ENHRY, CDR2 SYGVKD. The CDR3 loop spans 11 amino acids. This CDR3 is CAIRRGGTQYF. Here the CDR3 DNA reads TGTGCCATCAGGAGGGGGGGCACGCAGTATTTT.

This chain connects TRBV27 to TRBJ2-7, with 10 bases lining up with TRBD1. Trimming cost V 4 bases and J 5 bases; bases outside gene matches: 8. Germline lookup yields CDR1 MNHEY and CDR2 SMNVEV (reference sequence). CDR3 length: 15 amino acids. Here the CDR3 DNA reads TGTGCCAGCAGTTCATATGACAGGGGGCACGACGAGCAGTACTTC. Translated: CASSSYDRGHDEQYF.

This clone was detected once. J is TRBJ2-7 and V is TRBV19, with D maybe TRBD1 (6 bases). The CDR3 is 13 amino acids. In germline, CDR1 is LNHDA, CDR2 SQIVND (reference sequence). V was trimmed by 5 bases and J by 6 bases, leaving 14 bases between them. The CDR3 here is CASSFGRGSEQYF. DNA of the CDR3: TGTGCCAGTAGTTTCGGCAGGGGCTCCGAGCAGTACTTC.

The chain couples TRBV14 to TRBJ1-2, with D maybe TRBD1 (5 bases). Germline V gene data show CDR1 as SGHDN and CDR2 as FVKESK. CDR3 length equals 14 residues. V lost 1 base and J 5 bases, leaving 11 bases between the germline ends. The chain's CDR3 is CASSQARAGYGYTF. CDR3 bases: TGTGCCAGCAGCCAAGCCAGGGCGGGGTATGGCTACACCTTC.

This chain joins TRBV2 and TRBJ2-1, with a possible D match to TRBD1 (5 bases). Deletions cut 4 bases from V and 7 bases from J, with 17 bases between. Germline lookup yields CDR1 SNHLY and CDR2 FYNNEI. This CDR3 has 15 residues. The CDR3 DNA is TGTGCCAGCAGTGGGGCAGGGTACCGTAAAAATGAGCAGTTCTTC. Translation: CASSGAGYRKNEQFF.

The CDR3 DNA reads as TGTGCCAGCAGCTTAGGCCCCAAGACAGATCAGTACTTC. It translates to CASSLGPKTDQYF. This chain uses TRBV7-8 with TRBJ2-7; a weak D match, TRBD1 (5 bases). The germline gives CDR1 SGHVS, CDR2 FQNEAQ. The ends were cut back, 1 base at V and 10 bases at J, with 14 bases in the middle. The CDR3 has 13 residues.

The rearrangement uses TRBV5-6 and TRBJ2-1, with 8 bases aligning to TRBD2. After removal of 0 bases from V and 4 bases from J, the junction contained 3 bases not matched to a gene. This CDR3 has 15 residues. The germline gives CDR1 SGHDT, CDR2 YYEEEE. The CDR3, as DNA: TGTGCCAGCAGCTTGGAGGCGGGAGGTTACAATGAGCAGTTCTTC. It is translated as CASSLEAGGYNEQFF.

V gene TRBV27 combines with J gene TRBJ1-5; D not resolved. Germline CDR1 MNHEY, CDR2 SMNVEV (reference sequence). The CDR3 contains 14 residues. Deletions cut 6 bases from V and 0 bases from J, with 9 bases between. CDR3 protein: CASRELNSNQPQHF. The CDR3 DNA sequence: TGTGCCAGCAGGGAGTTAAATAGCAATCAGCCCCAGCATTTT.

V usage is TRBV28 and J usage is TRBJ2-2; 16 bases agree with TRBD2. This CDR3 has 17 amino acids. V was pared by 6 bases and J by 5 bases, with 6 bases of the junction left unmatched. The germline V gene has CDR1 MDHEN and CDR2 SYDVKM. The CDR3, as DNA: TGTGCCAGCAGACCCCCGGGACTAGCGGGGGGGACCGGGGAGCTGTTTTTT. Translation: CASRPPGLAGGTGELFF.

In this sample, this clone turned up once. This chain links TRBV29-1 with TRBJ1-2; weak D call: TRBD1 (6 bases). The germline gives CDR1 SQVTM, CDR2 ANQGSEA. Trimming cost V 4 bases and J 6 bases, with 12 bases left between them. The CDR3 totals 12 residues. CDR3: CSVVGGDDGYTF. The DNA for the CDR3 is TGCAGCGTTGTAGGGGGAGATGATGGCTACACCTTC.

The chain uses TRBV27 and TRBJ1-1; 9 bases are shared with TRBD1. Germline CDR1 MNHEY, CDR2 SMNVEV (reference sequence). J was trimmed by 7 bases and V by 3 bases; bases with no gene match: 6. The CDR3 is made up of 14 amino acids. As DNA, the CDR3 is TGTGCCAGCAGTTTGGGACAGGGTTGGGGTGAAGCTTTCTTT. Translating gives CASSLGQGWGEAFF.

On this clone: Other nucleotide sequences in the sample specify the same CDR3. The chain has TRBV7-9 and TRBJ2-7, with TRBD2 identical over 10 bases. Looked up from germline, CDR1 is SEHNR and CDR2 is FQNEAQ (reference sequence). V gave up 4 bases and J gave up 0 bases; unmatched junction bases: 3. This CDR3 contains 15 residues. The CDR3 sequence: CASSSGLAASYEQYF. In DNA, the CDR3 is TGTGCCAGCAGCTCCGGACTAGCGGCCTCCTACGAGCAGTACTTC.

The chain links TRBV19 to TRBJ2-3; 9 bases agree with TRBD2. The CDR3 loop spans 18 amino acids. CDR1 and CDR2 from the germline V gene are LNHDA and SQIVND (reference sequence). V lost 5 bases and J lost 2; bases outside the gene matches: 14. CDR3 sequence (DNA): TGTGCCAGTAGTCCGTCTCATCGGGCTAGCGGGGACACAGATACGCAGTATTTT. Encoded protein: CASSPSHRASGDTDTQYF.

The chain combines TRBV11-2 with TRBJ2-3; 8 positions match TRBD2. With V trimmed by 1 base and J by 3 bases, 15 bases remained unmatched. The CDR3 covers 19 residues. Germline values: CDR1 SGHAT, CDR2 FQNNGV. CDR3 sequence (DNA): TGTGCCAGCAGCTTAGGACTGGCGGGAGGACGAGCCGAAACAGATACGCAGTATTTT. Amino acids: CASSLGLAGGRAETDTQYF.

CDR3 DNA sequence: TGTGCCAGCGCAGGGACTAGCTTTCGGGAGCAGTTCTTC. The encoded protein is CASAGTSFREQFF. The chain uses TRBV2 and TRBJ2-1; 9 bases are shared with TRBD2. CDR1 is SNHLY, CDR2 FYNNEI, per germline. The trim removed 8 bases at V and 10 bases at J, leaving 9 bases unmatched. CDR3 length: 13 amino acids.

The chain combines TRBV18 with TRBJ2-5; D may be TRBD2 (6 bases). V was trimmed by 6 bases and J by 4 bases, leaving 12 bases between them. CDR3 length: 13 residues. CDR1 KGHSH and CDR2 LQKENI come from the germline V gene. In DNA form, the CDR3 reads TGTGCCAGCTCCCCCTGGGGAGGAGAGACCCAGTACTTC. Protein: CASSPWGGETQYF.

The genes are TRBV7-9 and TRBJ2-7, with a weak D call TRBD2 (5 bases). The V and J ends lost 5 bases and 1 base respectively, with 9 bases between them. There are 13 residues in the CDR3. Per the germline V gene, CDR1 is SEHNR and CDR2 is FQNEAQ (reference sequence). The CDR3 nucleotides are TGTGCCAGCAGCACTGGACTTTCCTACGAGCAGTACTTC. It translates to CASSTGLSYEQYF. Based on the CDR3 plus reference TRBV7-9 and TRBJ2-7, the full variable domain is DTGVSQNPRHKITKRGQNVTFRCDPISEHNRLYWYRQTLGQGPEFLTYFQNEAQLEKSRLLSDRFSAERPKGSFSTLEIQRTEQGDSAMYLCASSTGLSYEQYFGPGTRLTVT.

The chain recombines TRBV28 with TRBJ2-7; D is undetermined. Trimming stripped 4 bases from V and 6 bases from J, with 13 bases between. The CDR3 sequence is 13 residues long. CDR1 is MDHEN and CDR2 is SYDVKM in the germline V gene. The CDR3 bases are TGTGCCAGCAGTTCCAACTGGGGTGTCGAGCAGTACTTC. This sequence encodes CASSSNWGVEQYF. Variable domain in full (rest from reference TRBV28 and TRBJ2-7): DVKVTQSSRYLVKRTGEKVFLECVQDMDHENMFWYRQDPGLGLRLIYFSYDVKMKEKGDIPEGYSVSREKKERFSLILESASTNQTSMYLCASSSNWGVEQYFGPGTRLTVT.

V gene TRBV27 combines with J gene TRBJ2-1, with D possibly being TRBD2 (5 bases). Germline CDR1 MNHEY, CDR2 SMNVEV (reference sequence). This CDR3 has 13 residues. With 4 bases removed from V and 6 bases from J, the gap between germline ends came to 10 bases. Here the CDR3 DNA reads TGTGCCAGCAGTTCGGGGATCTCCAATGAGCAGTTCTTC. Translated, it gives CASSSGISNEQFF.